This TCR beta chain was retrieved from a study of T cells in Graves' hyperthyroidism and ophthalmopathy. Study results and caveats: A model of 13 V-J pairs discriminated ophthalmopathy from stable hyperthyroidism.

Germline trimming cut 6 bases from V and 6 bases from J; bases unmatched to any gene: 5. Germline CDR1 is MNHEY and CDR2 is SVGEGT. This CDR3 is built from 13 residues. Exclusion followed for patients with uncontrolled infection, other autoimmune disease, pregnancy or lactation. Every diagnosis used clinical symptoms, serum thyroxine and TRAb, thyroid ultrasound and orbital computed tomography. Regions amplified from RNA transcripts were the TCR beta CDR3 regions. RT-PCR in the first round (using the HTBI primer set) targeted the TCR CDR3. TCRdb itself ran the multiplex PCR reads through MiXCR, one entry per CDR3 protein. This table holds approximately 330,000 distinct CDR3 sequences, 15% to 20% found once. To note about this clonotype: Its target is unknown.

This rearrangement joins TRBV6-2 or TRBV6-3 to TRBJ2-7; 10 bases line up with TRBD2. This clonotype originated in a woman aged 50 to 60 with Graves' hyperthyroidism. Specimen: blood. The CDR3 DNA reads TGTGCCAGCAGACTAGCGGGGTCTGGCGAGCAGTACTTC. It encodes CASRLAGSGEQYF.